This paragraph reports one T cell receptor beta chain. This specimen belongs to a study of blood T cell repertoires in COVID-19. Across the study: The study drew acute and convalescent COVID-19 samples from the United States, Italy and Spain.

In the authors' methods: Nucleated cell counts were estimated from reference gene primer amplification. Here immunoSEQ multiplex PCR was the method, and the copy in TCRdb shows in-frame clones only, minus some. V, J and clone size are taken as reported in that table, and D and trimming were inferred from the DNA itself. The sample includes some 150,000 clones, over 80% of them seen just once. Membership in each cohort depended on participant-reported clinical history. Either two negative PCRs, clearance, or symptom resolution qualified Cohort 3 donors as recovered. What was sequenced was PBMCs or T cells enriched from blood (not recorded which). The sequence derives from a woman between 45 and 60 years old who had recovered from COVID-19.

The CDR3 sequence is CASSVTGGLWNTIYF. The CDR3 coding sequence is TGTGCCAGCAGCGTTACAGGGGGCTTGTGGAACACCATATATTTT. The rearrangement uses TRBV5-8 and TRBJ1-3, with 9 bases identical to TRBD1. Germline values: CDR1 SGHTS, CDR2 YDEGEE. V was clipped by 4 bases and J by 7 bases; unmatched bases: 9. The CDR3 covers 15 residues.